This section outlines one T cell receptor beta chain sequence together with its context. The entry originates in a study of control samples from healthy donors and cancer patients. Generated by immunoSEQ multiplex PCR, the TCRdb table keeps only in-frame clones and is missing some. The profile covers about 92,000 clones, with roughly four fifths appearing a single time and over 7.5% taken by the ten largest. Germline V gene data show CDR1 as MDHEN and CDR2 as SYDVKM. The CDR3 is made up of 15 amino acids. V was clipped by 6 bases and J by 4 bases, with 15 bases between them. The V and J genes are TRBV28 and TRBJ2-2; D uncertain. Input material: blood. This sequence originates from a woman in her sixties in good health. The CDR3 DNA sequence: TGTGCCAGCAGGCTGACTGGGCCCTCCACCGGGGAGCTGTTTTTT. It codes for CASRLTGPSTGELFF.